A single sample is the source of the 14 T cell receptor beta chains below, sequenced in a study of radiotherapy plus CTLA-4 blockade in lung cancer. Method: immunoSEQ multiplex PCR; TCRdb's copy keeps in-frame clones and lacks some. There are 75,000 to 95,000 clones in the sample; 55% to 75% occur only once, and roughly 13% lies in the top ten. The material was peripheral blood, obtained from a patient treated with radiotherapy plus ipilimumab. The source of these receptors is a human donor with non-small cell lung cancer that progressed on radiotherapy plus ipilimumab.

The chain joins TRBV9 to TRBJ2-1, with 7 bases aligning to TRBD1. The V gene end was trimmed by 0 bases and the J gene end by 8 bases; junction bases not matched to a gene: 8. This CDR3 has 15 residues. From germline, CDR1 is SGDLS and CDR2 YYNGEE. The CDR3 spells CASSVEDRPSDEQFF. The DNA for the CDR3 is TGTGCCAGCAGCGTAGAGGACAGGCCCTCGGATGAGCAGTTCTTC.

The J gene is TRBJ1-5, the V gene TRBV7-9; D gene uncertain. Trimming stripped 1 base from V and 0 bases from J, with 7 bases between. The CDR3 is 15 amino acids. Germline CDR1 reads SEHNR; CDR2 reads FQNEAQ (reference sequence). This chain's CDR3 is CASSLEGGSNQPQHF. The CDR3 nucleotides read TGTGCCAGCAGCTTAGAGGGCGGTAGCAATCAGCCCCAGCATTTT.

A few counts support this clone. The chain uses TRBV28 and TRBJ2-7; D unresolved. Looked up from germline, CDR1 is MDHEN and CDR2 is SYDVKM. Trimming shortened V by 7 bases and J by 1 base, and 17 bases separated the two germline ends. CDR3 size: 15 residues. The CDR3 protein is CASTSLQAFSYEQYF. The CDR3 DNA reads as TGTGCCAGCACCTCCCTCCAGGCCTTTTCCTACGAGCAGTACTTC. Variable domain in full (rest from reference TRBV28 and TRBJ2-7): DVKVTQSSRYLVKRTGEKVFLECVQDMDHENMFWYRQDPGLGLRLIYFSYDVKMKEKGDIPEGYSVSREKKERFSLILESASTNQTSMYLCASTSLQAFSYEQYFGPGTRLTVT.

CDR3 amino acids: CASSRLGALRKGYTF. The CDR3 coding sequence is TGTGCCAGCAGTCGCTTGGGGGCGCTTCGGAAGGGCTACACCTTC. The chain links TRBV28 to TRBJ1-2; maybe TRBD1 (6 bases). V lost 5 bases and J 8 bases, leaving 21 bases between the germline ends. Germline-derived CDR1 and CDR2 are MDHEN and SYDVKM. The CDR3 covers 15 residues.

The V and J genes are TRBV4-1 and TRBJ2-2; D is ambiguous. Trimming removed 8 bases at V and 0 bases at J, with 13 bases between. This CDR3 has 15 residues. Germline V CDR1 and CDR2: MGHRA, YSYEKL. The CDR3 loop reads CASGSPNANTGELFF. As DNA, the CDR3 is TGCGCCAGCGGTTCACCTAATGCGAACACCGGGGAGCTGTTTTTT.

V usage is TRBV11-2 and J usage is TRBJ2-5; 8 nucleotides line up with TRBD1. CDR1 and CDR2 (germline): SGHAT, FQNNGV. J gave up 2 bases and V 5 bases, and 7 bases lay outside the gene matches. CDR3 length equals 15 residues. This CDR3 reads CASSTDRGEQETQYF. CDR3 coding DNA: TGTGCCAGCAGCACCGACAGGGGTGAGCAAGAGACCCAGTACTTC.

V and J are TRBV15 and TRBJ2-1; the match to TRBD1 covers 8 bases. V gave up 2 bases and J gave up 4 bases; unmatched junction bases: 1. The CDR3 sequence is 14 residues long. Germline V CDR1 and CDR2: LNHNV, YYDKDF (reference sequence). This chain's CDR3 is CATSRWDRYNEQFF. CDR3 in DNA: TGTGCCACCAGCAGATGGGACAGGTACAATGAGCAGTTCTTC.

The V gene is TRBV5-6, the J gene TRBJ2-2; 10 bases match TRBD1. J was trimmed by 4 bases and V by 3 bases; bases with no gene match: 9. The CDR3 extends over 17 amino acids. Germline V lookup: CDR1 SGHDT, CDR2 YYEEEE. CDR3 sequence: CASSSLGQGRRTGELFF. CDR3 DNA: TGTGCCAGCAGCTCCCTGGGACAGGGGCGGCGCACCGGGGAGCTGTTTTTT.

The V and J genes are TRBV19 and TRBJ1-1; D is uncertain. V was cut by 4 bases and J by 0 bases, with 6 bases left in between. The germline CDR1 and CDR2 sequences are LNHDA and SQIVND (reference sequence). This CDR3 has 13 amino acids. This CDR3 reads CASSRALNTEAFF. CDR3 DNA: TGTGCCAGTAGTAGGGCCCTGAACACTGAAGCTTTCTTT.

The V gene is TRBV5-1, the J gene TRBJ2-5; D not resolved. This CDR3 is built from 14 residues. Trimming pared 3 bases from V and 1 base from J, leaving 10 bases between. CDR1 and CDR2 from the germline V gene are SGHRS and YFSETQ. The CDR3 nucleotides read TGCGCCAGCAGCTCGACCGGTGGCCAAGAGACCCAGTACTTC. It translates to CASSSTGGQETQYF.

A few counts support this clone. The chain uses TRBV5-6 and TRBJ1-2; TRBD1 aligns across 8 bases. The CDR3 is 14 amino acids. Germline-derived CDR1 and CDR2 are SGHDT and YYEEEE. V dropped 3 bases and J dropped 2; count of bases not matched to a gene: 3. CDR3 coding DNA: TGTGCCAGCAGCTCACAGGGGGGAAACTATGGCTACACCTTC. Translated: CASSSQGGNYGYTF.

The DNA of the CDR3 is TGTGCCAGCTCACCACCGGGACTAGCGGGGGGGAACACAGATACGCAGTATTTT. It encodes CASSPPGLAGGNTDTQYF. V gene TRBV18 combines with J gene TRBJ2-3, with TRBD2 matching over 16 bases. Germline CDR1 reads KGHSH; CDR2 reads LQKENI. The CDR3 is 18 amino acids. V shed 0 bases, J shed 2 bases, and the junction held 2 bases outside the gene matches. The variable domain in full, completed from reference TRBV18 and TRBJ2-3, reads NAGVMQNPRHLVRRRGQEARLRCSPMKGHSHVYWYRQLPEEGLKFMVYLQKENIIDESGMPKERFSAEFPKEGPSILRIQQVVRGDSAAYFCASSPPGLAGGNTDTQYFGPGTRLTVL.

The chain combines TRBV5-1 with TRBJ2-5, with 9 nucleotides matching TRBD2. Germline V gene lookup returns CDR1 SGHRS and CDR2 YFSETQ. This CDR3 has 14 amino acids. The J segment lost 1 base and the V segment lost 4 bases, leaving 2 bases of the junction unmatched. The CDR3 sequence: CASSSSGGQETQYF. The CDR3 bases are TGCGCCAGCAGCAGTAGCGGGGGCCAAGAGACCCAGTACTTC.

The V call is TRBV9, the J call TRBJ2-3, with 10 bases matching TRBD2. V shed 3 bases, J shed 4 bases, and the junction held 8 bases outside the gene matches. The CDR3 runs 16 residues. Germline lookup yields CDR1 SGDLS and CDR2 YYNGEE. The CDR3 spells CASSAGSGGWADTQYF. CDR3 DNA: TGTGCCAGCAGCGCAGGTAGCGGGGGGTGGGCAGATACGCAGTATTTT.